These 5 T cell receptor beta chains were all obtained from the same sample, sequenced in a study of OX40 agonist ivuxolimab in advanced cancers. The table came from immunoSEQ multiplex PCR; TCRdb's copy has only in-frame clones and leaves some out. The sample lists some 61,000 clones; roughly 90% were seen once. The sequences come from CD4+ or CD8+ T cells sorted from blood, collected in a trial of the OX40 agonist ivuxolimab. The receptors come from an adult with an advanced solid tumor such as melanoma, head and neck, liver or kidney cancer.

This rearrangement joins TRBV25-1 to TRBJ1-1; D ambiguous. Looked up from germline, CDR1 is MGHDK and CDR2 is SYGVNS. The CDR3 consists of 14 residues. Trimming took off 4 bases at V and 0 bases at J, with 9 bases between the two ends. CDR3 in DNA: TGTGCCAGCAGTGTTGGTGGGGTGAACACTGAAGCTTTCTTT. Its translation is CASSVGGVNTEAFF.

The chain employs TRBV15 and TRBJ1-4; 9 nucleotides line up with TRBD1. Germline V gene data show CDR1 as LNHNV and CDR2 as YYDKDF (reference sequence). The CDR3 consists of 13 residues. Germline trimming cut 2 bases from V and 14 bases from J; bases unmatched to any gene: 6. For the CDR3, the DNA is TGTGCCACCAGCAGATCTCCCGGGACAGGGCTGTTTTTT. This translates into CATSRSPGTGLFF.

This clone was seen only a few times. The rearrangement joins TRBV10-3 to TRBJ2-3; 7 bases are shared with TRBD2. In germline, CDR1 is ENHRY, CDR2 SYGVKD. This CDR3 contains 15 residues. Trimming cost V 7 bases and J 0 bases; bases outside gene matches: 7. CDR3 sequence reads: CAIKNGGSSTDTQYF. The DNA for the CDR3 is TGTGCCATCAAAAATGGCGGGAGCAGCACAGATACGCAGTATTTT.

The CDR3 region is CAVALGYGYTF. The CDR3 DNA follows: TGTGCCGTAGCCCTGGGCTATGGCTACACCTTC. The rearrangement links TRBV6-6 to TRBJ1-2; no reliable D call. This CDR3 is built from 11 residues. Trimming removed 11 bases at V and 4 bases at J, with 11 bases between. In germline, CDR1 is MNHNY, CDR2 SVGAGI (reference sequence).

The chain is built from TRBV11-1 and TRBJ2-6, with D unclear. The CDR3 is 16 residues long. Germline V gives CDR1 SGHAT, CDR2 FQDESV (reference sequence). Trimming shortened V by 1 base and J by 0 bases, and 7 bases separated the two germline ends. CDR3 region: CASSLVRPSGANVLTF. The CDR3 nucleotides read TGTGCCAGCAGCTTAGTTCGGCCCTCTGGGGCCAACGTCCTGACTTTC.